The rows below give T cell receptor beta chains drawn from one sample of a study of blood T cell repertoires in COVID-19. Data came from immunoSEQ multiplex PCR; TCRdb stores just in-frame clones and leaves some out. The sample holds more than 250,000 clones, around 87% seen once. Sequencing input: PBMCs or T cells enriched from blood (not recorded which). The source is a woman between 25 and 40 years old who had recovered from COVID-19. Both conserved end residues are part of each CDR3. D genes are given only for firm matches. Only some rows state a clone size, as once, few, many or a class for expanded clones.

V gene,CDR3 length,J gene,D gene,clone size,CDR3 protein,CDR3 DNA
TRBV19,12,TRBJ2-5,NA,NA,CATGTAGETQYF,TGTGCCACCGGGACAGCGGGAGAGACCCAGTACTTC
TRBV6-5,11,TRBJ2-2,NA,once,CASYSTGELFF,TGTGCCAGTTACAGCACCGGGGAGCTGTTTTTT
TRBV6-5,14,TRBJ1-1,NA,NA,CASSYRGTGTEAFF,TGTGCCAGCAGTTACAGGGGGACCGGCACTGAAGCTTTCTTT
TRBV6-2/TRBV6-3,15,TRBJ2-5,TRBD2,NA,CASSPSRGGLETQYF,TGTGCCAGCAGTCCCTCGCGGGGGGGCCTTGAGACCCAGTACTTC
TRBV7-2,15,TRBJ2-2,NA,few,CASSLTGNRRGELFF,TGTGCCAGCAGCTTGACCGGGAACCGAAGAGGGGAGCTGTTTTTT
TRBV6-5,14,TRBJ1-2,NA,NA,CASSSIRDYYGYTF,TGTGCCAGCAGTTCTATCAGGGATTACTATGGCTACACCTTC
TRBV11-2,14,TRBJ2-7,TRBD2,once,CASSLASGEYEQYF,TGTGCCAGCAGCTTAGCGAGCGGGGAATACGAGCAGTACTTC
TRBV27,17,TRBJ2-3,TRBD1,NA,CASSFLRTGEGPDTQYF,TGTGCCAGCAGTTTCCTCAGGACAGGGGAGGGACCAGATACGCAGTATTTT
TRBV27,13,TRBJ1-2,NA,few,CASRAGGLYGYTF,TGTGCCAGCAGGGCGGGGGGACTATATGGCTACACCTTC
TRBV2,19,TRBJ1-5,TRBD1,NA,CASSEALGTGLRWDQPQHF,TGTGCCAGCAGTGAAGCGCTCGGGACAGGGCTGAGATGGGATCAGCCCCAGCATTTT
TRBV6-2/TRBV6-3,19,TRBJ2-7,NA,NA,CASSYGGPFSGQAYYEQYF,TGTGCCAGCAGTTATGGGGGCCCCTTTTCGGGGCAGGCCTACTACGAGCAGTACTTC
TRBV6-5,14,TRBJ2-7,TRBD1,once,CASSQPGQIYEQYF,TGTGCCAGCAGCCAGCCGGGACAGATCTACGAGCAGTACTTC
TRBV6-2/TRBV6-3,16,TRBJ2-3,TRBD2,NA,CASSYSLAGGRDTQYF,TGTGCCAGCAGTTATAGTCTAGCGGGGGGGCGGGATACGCAGTATTTT
TRBV5-1,15,TRBJ1-1,NA,NA,CASSLGAVTNTEAFF,TGCGCCAGCAGCTTGGGAGCTGTAACGAACACTGAAGCTTTCTTT
TRBV6-1,12,TRBJ1-2,NA,few,CASSEHSFGYTF,TGTGCCAGCAGTGAACACAGCTTTGGCTACACCTTC
TRBV7-2,16,TRBJ2-5,TRBD2,NA,CASSLVAGGPLETQYF,TGTGCCAGCAGCTTAGTGGCGGGGGGGCCCCTGGAGACCCAGTACTTC
TRBV5-1,14,TRBJ2-5,NA,few,CASSLQGYQETQYF,TGCGCCAGCAGCTTGCAGGGGTACCAAGAGACCCAGTACTTC
TRBV19,14,TRBJ1-3,TRBD1,NA,CASRQGQYGNTIYF,TGTGCCAGTAGACAGGGACAGTACGGAAACACCATATATTTT
TRBV19,14,TRBJ1-5,NA,NA,CASSSEAGDQPQHF,TGTGCCAGTAGTTCGGAGGCAGGGGATCAGCCCCAGCATTTT
TRBV5-1,15,TRBJ1-5,NA,NA,CASSLGGGVNQPQHF,TGCGCCAGCAGCTTGGGAGGGGGGGTCAATCAGCCCCAGCATTTT
TRBV6-5,13,TRBJ2-7,TRBD1,NA,CASSRTGIYEQYF,TGTGCCAGCAGTCGGACAGGGATCTACGAGCAGTACTTC
TRBV19,17,TRBJ2-1,TRBD2,NA,CASSGLSGVISYNEQFF,TGTGCCAGTAGTGGCCTAAGCGGGGTAATCTCCTACAATGAGCAGTTCTTC
TRBV4-3,15,TRBJ1-6,NA,NA,CASSGQRPPNSPLHF,TGCGCCAGCAGCGGCCAGCGGCCCCCGAATTCACCCCTCCACTTT
TRBV9,15,TRBJ2-3,NA,NA,CASATGGAGADTQYF,TGTGCCAGCGCGACTGGGGGGGCAGGGGCAGATACGCAGTATTTT
TRBV7-2,16,TRBJ1-1,NA,NA,CASSLAQRHTNTEAFF,TGTGCCAGCAGCTTAGCGCAGAGACACACGAACACTGAAGCTTTCTTT
TRBV5-4,16,TRBJ2-1,TRBD1,once,CASSVTILRTGNEQFF,TGTGCCAGCAGCGTTACGATCTTAAGGACAGGGAATGAGCAGTTCTTC
TRBV12-5,14,TRBJ1-1,NA,NA,CASGLVIGAVEAFF,TGTGCTAGTGGTTTGGTAATTGGAGCCGTTGAAGCTTTCTTT
TRBV19,14,TRBJ2-3,NA,NA,CASHQRASTDTQYF,TGTGCCAGTCATCAGCGGGCTAGCACAGATACGCAGTATTTT
TRBV4-3,15,TRBJ1-3,NA,few,CASSPGTFSGNTIYF,TGCGCCAGCAGCCCCGGGACTTTCTCTGGAAACACCATATATTTT
TRBV7-9,14,TRBJ2-3,NA,NA,CASGTAYSTDTQYF,TGTGCCAGCGGTACAGCCTATAGCACAGATACGCAGTATTTT
TRBV5-4,14,TRBJ2-7,NA,once,CASSPSGFSYEQYF,TGTGCCAGCAGCCCATCAGGGTTCTCCTACGAGCAGTACTTC
TRBV4-3,15,TRBJ1-2,NA,NA,CASSQERGYAYGYTF,TGCGCCAGCAGCCAAGAAAGGGGGTACGCCTATGGCTACACCTTC
TRBV14,13,TRBJ1-2,NA,NA,CASSQNINYGYTF,TGTGCCAGCAGCCAAAACATCAACTATGGCTACACCTTC
TRBV7-3,15,TRBJ1-4,TRBD1,NA,CASSLGGGGNEKLFF,TGTGCCAGCAGCTTAGGAGGGGGCGGCAATGAAAAACTGTTTTTT
TRBV4-1,18,TRBJ2-1,TRBD2,NA,CASSQGVILAGGYNEQFF,TGCGCCAGCAGCCAAGGCGTGATACTAGCGGGGGGCTACAATGAGCAGTTCTTC
TRBV5-4,15,TRBJ2-1,NA,NA,CASTTGQFQANEQFF,TGTGCCAGCACCACCGGACAGTTTCAGGCCAATGAGCAGTTCTTC
TRBV3-1/TRBV3-2,12,TRBJ1-1,NA,NA,CASSQAGFEAFF,TGTGCCAGCAGCCAAGCCGGGTTTGAAGCTTTCTTT
TRBV7-2,15,TRBJ2-7,NA,NA,CASSWGGTGLYEQYF,TGTGCCAGCAGCTGGGGGGGGACAGGACTCTACGAGCAGTACTTC
TRBV19,17,TRBJ2-4,TRBD1,few,CASSMDRTGALGNIQYF,TGTGCCAGTAGTATGGACCGGACAGGGGCTCTTGGAAACATTCAGTACTTC
TRBV2,18,TRBJ1-3,NA,few,CASSDGAGRVRDGNTIYF,TGTGCCAGCAGTGACGGGGCAGGGAGGGTCCGAGATGGAAACACCATATATTTT
TRBV11-2,15,TRBJ2-5,NA,NA,CASSLDRQSQETQYF,TGTGCCAGCAGCTTAGATCGACAGTCCCAAGAGACCCAGTACTTC
TRBV5-1,15,TRBJ2-4,TRBD1,NA,CASSSTGVKGNIQYF,TGCGCCAGCAGCTCGACAGGGGTCAAAGGAAACATTCAGTACTTC
TRBV29-1,13,TRBJ2-3,TRBD2,NA,CSIRDYSPDTQYF,TGCAGCATCCGGGACTACTCCCCAGATACGCAGTATTTT
TRBV5-1,13,TRBJ2-7,TRBD2,NA,CASSFAGANEQYF,TGCGCCAGCAGCTTCGCGGGAGCGAACGAGCAGTACTTC
TRBV4-3,15,TRBJ2-7,NA,NA,CASSQGQGPSYEQYF,TGCGCCAGCAGCCAAGGGCAGGGTCCATCCTACGAGCAGTACTTC
TRBV10-3,15,TRBJ2-5,TRBD1,NA,CAISGSQGLGETQYF,TGTGCCATCAGTGGATCACAGGGGCTCGGAGAGACCCAGTACTTC
TRBV5-1,13,TRBJ2-7,NA,NA,CASSLGQNYEQYF,TGCGCCAGCAGCTTGGGGCAGAACTACGAGCAGTACTTC
TRBV11-3,13,TRBJ2-3,NA,NA,CASSGYGADTQYF,TGTGCCAGCAGCGGCTACGGGGCAGATACGCAGTATTTT
TRBV4-1,17,TRBJ2-3,TRBD2,NA,CASSQSGLAAGKDTQYF,TGCGCCAGCAGCCAATCGGGACTAGCCGCCGGAAAAGATACGCAGTATTTT
TRBV7-2,16,TRBJ2-2,NA,NA,CASRTTGTLLTGELFF,TGTGCCAGCAGAACGACCGGGACACTTTTAACCGGGGAGCTGTTTTTT
TRBV9,13,TRBJ1-1,NA,NA,CASSVEGYTEAFF,TGTGCCAGCAGCGTAGAGGGGTACACTGAAGCTTTCTTT
TRBV6-2/TRBV6-3,13,TRBJ1-3,NA,NA,CASSFNSGNTIYF,TGTGCCAGCAGTTTTAACTCTGGAAACACCATATATTTT
TRBV4-1,17,TRBJ1-5,TRBD1,few,CASSQGFTGASNQPQHF,TGCGCCAGCAGCCAAGGGTTTACAGGGGCGAGCAATCAGCCCCAGCATTTT
TRBV28,13,TRBJ1-1,NA,NA,CASIPVSNTEAFF,TGTGCCAGCATCCCAGTCTCAAACACTGAAGCTTTCTTT
TRBV6-2/TRBV6-3,16,TRBJ1-1,NA,NA,CASSYPPGNSYTEAFF,TGTGCCAGCAGTTACCCCCCAGGGAATAGCTACACTGAAGCTTTCTTT
TRBV28,15,TRBJ1-5,TRBD1,NA,CASSRQGAGNQPQHF,TGTGCCAGCAGTCGACAGGGGGCTGGCAATCAGCCCCAGCATTTT
TRBV12-3/TRBV12-4,12,TRBJ1-6,NA,NA,CASSPGYSPLHF,TGTGCCAGCAGTCCAGGGTATTCACCCCTCCACTTT
TRBV7-9,16,TRBJ1-1,TRBD1,NA,CASSLTGGTGNTEAFF,TGTGCCAGCAGTCTGACAGGGGGCACGGGGAACACTGAAGCTTTCTTT
TRBV27,16,TRBJ2-2,TRBD2,NA,CASTYLAGTNTGELFF,TGTGCCAGCACCTACTTAGCGGGGACGAACACCGGGGAGCTGTTTTTT
TRBV2,14,TRBJ1-5,NA,NA,CASSGTRGYQPQHF,TGTGCCAGCAGTGGTACCAGGGGCTATCAGCCCCAGCATTTT